Sequencing of this T cell receptor beta chain was carried out in a study of a mutant IDH1 vaccine in newly diagnosed glioma. Study overall: Patients received vaccination from 4-6 weeks after radiotherapy alone, or with temozolomide cycles.

The V end was cut by 4 bases, the J end by 0 bases, with 13 bases between. Germline loops: CDR1 SGHDT, CDR2 YYEEEE. The CDR3 extends over 15 amino acids. Sequencing used immunoSEQ multiplex PCR; TCRdb keeps in-frame clones, though not all of them. Found here are 65,000 or so clones, approximately 84% of them singletons; the top ten hold approximately 3.8%. Indicated time point: week 23, last vaccination. Doses of 300 ug of mutant IDH1 20-mer peptide were given with topical imiquimod. With regard to this clone: Its antigen is still unknown.

The sequencing used PBMCs, collected from a glioma patient whose treatment included an IDH1 peptide vaccine. V and J are TRBV5-6 and TRBJ1-1; perhaps TRBD1 as D (6 bases). The TCR originated in a man aged 25 to 40 with glioma. Here the CDR3 reads CASSKRTVVNTEAFF. The CDR3 region has the DNA TGTGCCAGCAGCAAAAGGACAGTTGTGAACACTGAAGCTTTCTTT.